This TCR beta chain was retrieved from a study of blood T cell repertoires in COVID-19. As for the study in general: PBMCs, B-cell-depleted T cells, or T cells were the source of the cDNA or gDNA that made up the material.

Per the original data handling: Reference gene primers were amplified, and this amplification served to estimate nucleated cell counts. The assay was immunoSEQ multiplex PCR, and TCRdb's table has in-frame clones only and misses some. For V, J and clone size, that table is used; D and trimming come from the DNA. The top ten hold 7.8% of the sample, which has 300,000 or so clones, around 87% seen once. The origin of this receptor is a woman aged 50 to 60 who had recovered from COVID-19. Sequencing was carried out using peripheral blood.

CDR3 nucleotide sequence: TGTGCCAGCAGCTTAAGCGGGAGGCTCAATGAGCAGTTCTTC. This encodes CASSLSGRLNEQFF. The chain combines TRBV11-3 with TRBJ2-1; 9 bases are shared with TRBD2. CDR1 and CDR2 from the germline V gene are SGHNT and YENEEA. J lost 6 bases, V lost 2 bases, and 2 bases had no gene match. This CDR3 contains 14 residues.